One T cell receptor beta chain is described in this entry. Its specificity is unknown. This specimen comes from a study of shared clonotypes between healthy human individuals. Study-wide points: It was the non-shared clonotypes that had lower generation probabilities than clonotypes shared by all four donors.

The CDR3 length is 14 residues. From germline, CDR1 is MNHEY and CDR2 SVGAGI. The ends were cut back, 10 bases at V and 5 bases at J, with 21 bases in the middle. A 200 ng quantity of DNA, tens of thousands of T cell genomes, went into the sorted-subset replicate PCRs. Produced via immunoSEQ multiplex PCR; TCRdb's table is partial and in-frame only. Counted here are about 1.4 million clones, 95% to 97% occurring once; the ten biggest clones make up approximately 1.1%. The sequencing input was naive CD4+ T cells sorted from blood. The subset denotes: CD45RA+ positively selected. This sequence joins TRBV6-5 and TRBJ2-7, with D possibly matching TRBD2 (5 bases). This clonotype was obtained from a man under 40 in good health. CDR3 protein: CATRFGIASHEQYF. DNA for the CDR3: TGTGCCACAAGGTTCGGGATAGCCAGCCACGAGCAGTACTTC.